The 20 T cell receptor beta chains presented below share a single source sample, sequenced in a study of regulatory dendritic cells for organ transplantation. Antigens of these TCRs are unknown. Profiling relied on immunoSEQ multiplex PCR, and the TCRdb table lists in-frame clones only, not all of them. The repertoire holds around 7,400 clones, 60% to 70% seen once, with 3.5% to 4.5% in the top ten. CFSE-labeled sorted T cells met regulatory or mature dendritic cells for 5 days. The material sequenced was memory CD4+ T cells from blood cultured with dendritic cells. The subset: CD45RO+ memory T cells. The receptors derive from a human donor in good health.

This chain links TRBV15 with TRBJ1-4; no definite D call. CDR1 is LNHNV, CDR2 YYDKDF, per germline (reference sequence). The CDR3 loop spans 15 amino acids. The germline V and J ends were trimmed by 4 bases and 7 bases, with 16 bases remaining between them. CDR3 amino acids: CATSKTLEVGEKLFF. DNA of the CDR3: TGTGCCACCAGCAAAACTCTGGAGGTCGGTGAAAAACTGTTTTTT.

This chain links TRBV5-1 with TRBJ2-7; 10 bases are shared with TRBD2. Germline trimming cut 0 bases from V and 2 bases from J; bases unmatched to any gene: 2. The CDR3 is 15 amino acids. Germline CDR1 SGHRS, CDR2 YFSETQ. As DNA, the CDR3 is TGCGCCAGCAGCTTGGGACTAGCGGGTCCCTACGAGCAGTACTTC. It specifies CASSLGLAGPYEQYF.

The CDR3 DNA sequence: TGCGCCAGCAGTGATTTCCCAGGCCCGGGGAGACCTATGAACACTGAAGCTTTCTTT. Its translation is CASSDFPGPGRPMNTEAFF. The V call is TRBV10-1, the J call TRBJ1-1; D is undetermined. The V end was cut by 3 bases, the J end by 0 bases, with 23 bases between. Germline assignment: CDR1 WNHNN and CDR2 SYGVQD (reference sequence). This CDR3 spans 19 amino acids.

This chain joins TRBV7-5 and TRBJ1-5. TRBV7-5 is a known pseudogene. The CDR3 is 15 amino acids. The CDR3 nucleotides are TGTGCCAGAAGCCCCAGAGGGCTTAACAATCAGCCCCAGCATTTT. Protein sequence: CARSPRGLNNQPQHF.

The CDR3 loop reads CASSVASRLAGGETQYF. For the CDR3, the DNA is TGTGCCAGCAGCGTAGCAAGTCGCCTAGCGGGGGGAGAGACCCAGTACTTC. The rearrangement uses TRBV9 and TRBJ2-5; TRBD2 matches at 11 bases. With V trimmed by 0 bases and J by 4 bases, 8 bases remained unmatched. The length of the CDR3 is 17 residues. Germline V CDR1 and CDR2: SGDLS, YYNGEE. Using reference TRBV9 and TRBJ2-5 for the parts outside the CDR3, the full variable domain is DSGVTQTPKHLITATGQRVTLRCSPRSGDLSVYWYQQSLDQGLQFLIQYYNGEERAKGNILERFSAQQFPDLHSELNLSSLELGDSALYFCASSVASRLAGGETQYFGPGTRLLVL.

The chain combines TRBV9 with TRBJ2-7; 7 bases are shared with TRBD1. CDR1 and CDR2 from the germline V gene are SGDLS and YYNGEE. The CDR3 has 15 residues. Trimming took 3 bases from V and 3 from J; bases not matched to a gene: 9. The CDR3 region has the DNA TGTGCCAGCAGCGAACAGGGGACCTCAGGCTACGAGCAGTACTTC. It specifies CASSEQGTSGYEQYF.

The chain combines TRBV9 with TRBJ2-7; possibly TRBD2 for D (7 bases). The CDR3 has 16 amino acids. V lost 0 bases and J lost 4, with 17 bases in between. The germline gives CDR1 SGDLS, CDR2 YYNGEE. The CDR3 DNA is TGTGCCAGCAGCGTAGGGTCCCCGGGGGGCAGGTACGAGCAGTACTTC. Protein: CASSVGSPGGRYEQYF.

The V gene is TRBV5-1, the J gene TRBJ1-1; tentative D call: TRBD1 (6 bases). Germline V CDR1 and CDR2: SGHRS, YFSETQ. The CDR3 is 15 amino acids. Trimming left V 0 bases short and J 4 bases short, with 13 bases between. The chain's CDR3 is CASSLAAGAFTEAFF. The CDR3 DNA sequence: TGCGCCAGCAGCTTGGCGGCAGGGGCGTTCACTGAAGCTTTCTTT.

The chain carries TRBV25-1 and TRBJ1-1, with 7 bases aligning to TRBD1. The CDR3 has 15 residues. V was clipped by 7 bases and J by 4 bases; unmatched bases: 12. CDR1 and CDR2 (germline): MGHDK, SYGVNS. CDR3 protein: CASKGAGQGSTEAFF. The CDR3 nucleotides read TGTGCCAGCAAGGGGGCAGGTCAAGGTTCCACTGAAGCTTTCTTT.

The chain links TRBV5-6 to TRBJ1-2; D unclear. The ends were cut back, 0 bases at V and 2 bases at J, with 5 bases in the middle. Germline CDR1 is SGHDT and CDR2 is YYEEEE. This CDR3 has 13 residues. CDR3 amino acids: CASSLDRNYGYTF. The CDR3 DNA sequence: TGTGCCAGCAGCTTGGACCGGAACTATGGCTACACCTTC.

V usage is TRBV9 and J usage is TRBJ2-7, with 9 bases aligning to TRBD1. The CDR3 is made up of 17 amino acids. V trimming: 0 bases; J trimming: 1 base; junction bases outside the gene matches: 8. Germline V lookup: CDR1 SGDLS, CDR2 YYNGEE. CDR3 nucleotide sequence: TGTGCCAGCAGCGTAGAGGACAGGGGACCAACTTCCTACGAGCAGTACTTC. Amino acids: CASSVEDRGPTSYEQYF. Supplemented by reference TRBV9 and TRBJ2-7, the full variable domain reads DSGVTQTPKHLITATGQRVTLRCSPRSGDLSVYWYQQSLDQGLQFLIQYYNGEERAKGNILERFSAQQFPDLHSELNLSSLELGDSALYFCASSVEDRGPTSYEQYFGPGTRLTVT.

This clone was seen more than once but under ten times. This chain uses TRBV18 with TRBJ2-1; D is unclear. CDR3 length: 15 residues. Germline CDR1 and CDR2: KGHSH and LQKENI. The V gene lost 3 bases and the J gene lost 5 bases, with 14 bases spanning the gap. The CDR3 spells CASSPRTTGHNEQFF. CDR3 coding DNA: TGTGCCAGCTCACCCCGAACTACTGGCCACAATGAGCAGTTCTTC.

This clone came up a few times. The chain recombines TRBV9 with TRBJ1-3, with TRBD1 identical over 10 bases. Germline-derived CDR1 and CDR2 are SGDLS and YYNGEE. The CDR3 contains 15 residues. V shed 4 bases and J 2 bases; nucleotides not matched to a gene: 3. CDR3 nucleotides: TGTGCCAGCAGCTTAGGACAGGGGGCTGGAAACACCATATATTTT. Its translation: CASSLGQGAGNTIYF.

The chain combines TRBV5-4 with TRBJ1-2; D uncertain. The CDR3 consists of 15 residues. V was cut by 0 bases and J by 0 bases, with 9 bases left in between. The germline V gene has CDR1 SGHNT and CDR2 YYREEE (reference sequence). Here the CDR3 reads CASSLATVPNYGYTF. Here the CDR3 DNA reads TGTGCCAGCAGCTTGGCAACAGTTCCTAACTATGGCTACACCTTC.

This clone has more than one count but fewer than ten. The rearrangement joins TRBV7-9 to TRBJ2-7, with 9 positions matching TRBD1. V shed 2 bases and J 6 bases; nucleotides not matched to a gene: 20. This CDR3 comprises 19 residues. CDR1 is SEHNR and CDR2 is FQNEAQ in the germline V gene (reference sequence). CDR3 amino acids: CASSLTFTRRDRVIGEQYF. The CDR3 nucleotides read TGTGCCAGCAGCTTAACCTTTACGCGGCGGGACAGGGTAATCGGCGAGCAGTACTTC.

This chain uses TRBV11-1 with TRBJ2-1, with D tentatively TRBD2 (6 bases). The V end was cut by 3 bases, the J end by 15 bases, with 18 bases between. This CDR3 has 13 residues. Germline CDR1 SGHAT, CDR2 FQDESV (reference sequence). CDR3 DNA: TGTGCCAGCAGCTTTACGGGAGCCGAAAGGGCGTTCTTC. It codes for CASSFTGAERAFF.

The J gene is TRBJ1-3, the V gene TRBV2; D not certain. Trimming pared 3 bases from V and 2 bases from J, leaving 8 bases between. Germline loops: CDR1 SNHLY, CDR2 FYNNEI. The length of the CDR3 is 14 residues. The CDR3 region has the DNA TGTGCCAGCAGTGATAGAGTGGCTGGAAACACCATATATTTT. As protein: CASSDRVAGNTIYF.

The chain employs TRBV5-5 and TRBJ1-2; D is undetermined. Germline V gene sequence: CDR1 SGHKS, CDR2 YYEKEE (reference sequence). V lost 0 bases and J 5 bases, leaving 11 bases between the germline ends. The CDR3 is 14 amino acids. CDR3 residues: CASSLESARYGYTF. In DNA form, the CDR3 reads TGTGCCAGCAGCTTGGAGTCAGCTAGGTATGGCTACACCTTC.

The chain carries TRBV5-1 and TRBJ1-4, with 7 bases matching TRBD1. With 1 base clipped from V and 0 bases from J, the junction kept 0 bases outside the gene matches. The CDR3 runs 15 residues. Germline V gene lookup returns CDR1 SGHRS and CDR2 YFSETQ. The CDR3 sequence: CASSLTGATNEKLFF. Written as DNA, the CDR3 is TGCGCCAGCAGCTTGACAGGGGCAACTAATGAAAAACTGTTTTTT.

The chain links TRBV6-6 to TRBJ2-1; the match to TRBD2 covers 9 bases. V was pared by 2 bases and J by 8 bases, with 7 bases of the junction left unmatched. CDR1 MNHNY and CDR2 SVGAGI come from the germline V gene (reference sequence). The CDR3 is 15 amino acids. The CDR3 loop is CASSYGGGGAHEQFF. The CDR3 bases are TGTGCCAGCAGTTACGGGGGCGGGGGGGCCCATGAGCAGTTCTTC.